The present T cell receptor (beta chain) was sequenced within a study of OX40 agonist ivuxolimab in advanced cancers. Context from the whole study: Ivuxolimab, which targeted the costimulatory receptor OX40 (CD134), was an agonistic, fully human IgG2 monoclonal antibody. Intravenous ivuxolimab was administered to patients every 2 weeks at six dose levels: 0.01, 0.1, 0.3, 1.5, 3 and 10 mg/kg. Among the roughly 54 dose-escalation patients, 19 had hepatocellular carcinoma, roughly 15 melanoma, 9 renal cell carcinoma and 9 head and neck cancer. A male proportion of 82.7% and a mean age of 60 years, ranging from 23 to 79, were recorded for the dose-escalation cohort. Prior anti-PD-1, anti-PD-L1 or anti-CTLA-4 therapy was permitted, and 40% of dose-escalation patients had received checkpoint inhibitors. Partial responses occurred in three dose-escalation patients: two with cutaneous melanoma and one with hepatocellular carcinoma. Peripheral TCRbeta sequencing aimed to test whether ivuxolimab altered TCR sequence diversity and caused clonal T-cell expansion. The paper reports the monotherapy dose-escalation portion (N of about 50 patients) of the phase I ivuxolimab trial. Results the study describes overall, beyond this receptor: The antigen specificity of the peripheral T cells that underwent clonal expansion was not determined. In partial responders in the 0.1-3.0 mg/kg groups, normalized peripheral clonal expansion was found to be among the lowest, especially among CD8+ T cells. At doses of 0.1 to 3.0 mg/kg, clonal expansion of both CD4+ and CD8+ T cells in blood was seen between baseline and week 6. Low levels of normalized T-cell clonal expansion were also seen in some patients who did not respond. On average, CD8+ T cells showed more expanded clones than CD4+ T cells after ivuxolimab.

The trial excluded patients who had a history of autoimmune disease or were on systemic immunosuppression. Peripheral blood for TCR sequencing was collected from all dose cohorts at baseline, on cycle 4 day 1, and on cycle 7 day 1. The samples were taken from a phase I, first-in-human, multicenter, open-label dose-escalation trial of ivuxolimab. The trial enrolled adults with locally advanced or metastatic head and neck squamous cell, hepatocellular, melanoma or renal cell carcinoma. Before TCR sequencing, CD4+ T cells and CD8+ T cells from peripheral blood were sorted into separate populations. A remark on this clone: Its antigen specificity is not known. Base qualities are not provided; no much larger clone lies one nucleotide away.

Measured from the cysteine to the phenylalanine, the CDR3 is 14 residues long. The read is trimmed to its CDR3 DNA, 42 bases read in frame from base 1. CDR1 and CDR2, looked up from the germline V gene (reference sequence), are MNHNY and SVGAGI. V trim: 6 bases; J trim: 4 bases; unmatched bases: 8. Genomic DNA was extracted from sorted cells for sequencing of the TCRbeta CDR3 region. TCRbeta CDR3 regions were sequenced using the immunoSEQ Assay. Held by TCRdb, this immuneACCESS table contains in-frame sequences only and omits some clones. Under half of the omission traces to an unresolved V gene where checked; the cause of the rest is unknown. The sample includes tens of thousands of clones, with 75% to 95% observed a single time. About 9% of the sample is in the top ten clones.

In this chain, TRBV6-6 is recombined with TRBJ1-1; 7 junctional bases match TRBD1. The clonotype originates from an adult with an advanced solid tumor such as melanoma, head and neck, liver or kidney cancer. The specimen comprised CD4+ or CD8+ T cells sorted from blood, sampled in a trial of the OX40 agonist ivuxolimab. The DNA reads as follows: TGTGCCAGCAGATCACAGGGGCGCACCACTGAAGCTTTCTTT. Its translation reads: CASRSQGRTTEAFF.